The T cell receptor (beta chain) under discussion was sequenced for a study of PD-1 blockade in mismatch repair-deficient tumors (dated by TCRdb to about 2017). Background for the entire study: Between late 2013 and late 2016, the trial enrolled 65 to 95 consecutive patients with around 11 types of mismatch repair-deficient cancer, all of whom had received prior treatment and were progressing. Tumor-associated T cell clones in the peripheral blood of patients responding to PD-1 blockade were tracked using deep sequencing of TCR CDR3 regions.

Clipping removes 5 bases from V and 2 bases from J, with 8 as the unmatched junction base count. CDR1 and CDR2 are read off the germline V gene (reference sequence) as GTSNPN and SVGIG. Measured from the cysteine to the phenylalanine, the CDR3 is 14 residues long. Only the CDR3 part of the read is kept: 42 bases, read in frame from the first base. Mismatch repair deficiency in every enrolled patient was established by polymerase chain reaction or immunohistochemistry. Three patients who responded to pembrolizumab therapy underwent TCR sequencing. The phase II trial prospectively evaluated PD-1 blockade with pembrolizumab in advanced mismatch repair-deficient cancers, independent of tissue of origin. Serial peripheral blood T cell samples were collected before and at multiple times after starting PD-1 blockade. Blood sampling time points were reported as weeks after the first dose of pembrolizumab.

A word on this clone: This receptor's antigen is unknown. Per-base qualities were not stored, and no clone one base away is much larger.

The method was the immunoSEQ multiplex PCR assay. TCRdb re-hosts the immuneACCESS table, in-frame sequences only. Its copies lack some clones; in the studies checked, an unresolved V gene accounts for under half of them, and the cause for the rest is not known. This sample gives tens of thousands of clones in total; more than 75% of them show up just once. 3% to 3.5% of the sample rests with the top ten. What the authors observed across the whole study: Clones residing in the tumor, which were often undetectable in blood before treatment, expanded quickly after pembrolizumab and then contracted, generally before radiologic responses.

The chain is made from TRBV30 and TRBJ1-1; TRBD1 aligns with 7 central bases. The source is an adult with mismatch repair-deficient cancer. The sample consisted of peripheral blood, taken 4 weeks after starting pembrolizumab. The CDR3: CAWEKGAGNTEAFF. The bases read TGTGCCTGGGAAAAGGGGGCTGGAAACACTGAAGCTTTCTTT.